This T cell receptor beta chain appears in the sequencing data of a study of OX40 agonist ivuxolimab in advanced cancers. The table came from immunoSEQ multiplex PCR; TCRdb's copy has only in-frame clones and leaves some out. The data hold some 70,000 clones, with roughly 80% observed a single time. V was shortened by 3 bases and J by 2 bases, with 16 bases between the two germline ends. The CDR3 contains 17 residues. Germline-derived CDR1 and CDR2 are LNHDA and SQIVND (reference sequence). The source is an adult with an advanced solid tumor such as melanoma, head and neck, liver or kidney cancer. The chain combines TRBV19 with TRBJ2-2; no clear D. Sequencing was performed on CD4+ or CD8+ T cells sorted from blood, taken in a trial of the OX40 agonist ivuxolimab. The CDR3 region has the DNA TGTGCCAGTAGTATGATACCCAGGCCCCCTAACACCGGGGAGCTGTTTTTT. It encodes CASSMIPRPPNTGELFF.